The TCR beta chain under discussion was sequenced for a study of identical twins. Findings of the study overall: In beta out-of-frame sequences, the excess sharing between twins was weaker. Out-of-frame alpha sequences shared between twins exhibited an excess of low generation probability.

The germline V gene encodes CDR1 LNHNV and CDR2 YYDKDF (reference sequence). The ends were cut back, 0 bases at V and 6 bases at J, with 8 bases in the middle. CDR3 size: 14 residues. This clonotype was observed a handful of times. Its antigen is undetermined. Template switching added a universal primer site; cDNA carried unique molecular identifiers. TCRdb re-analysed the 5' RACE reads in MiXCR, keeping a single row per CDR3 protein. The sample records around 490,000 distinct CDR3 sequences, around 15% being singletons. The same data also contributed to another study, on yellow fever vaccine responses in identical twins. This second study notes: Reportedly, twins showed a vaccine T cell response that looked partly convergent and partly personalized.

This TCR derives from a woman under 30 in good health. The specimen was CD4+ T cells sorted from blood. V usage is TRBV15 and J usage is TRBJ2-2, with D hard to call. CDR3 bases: TGTGCCACCAGCAGAGATTTTAGCCCCGGGGAGCTGTTTTTT. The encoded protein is CATSRDFSPGELFF.